These 30 T cell receptor beta chains originate from one sample sequenced in a study of CD8 T cells in ankylosing spondylitis. Study-wide points: In ankylosing spondylitis blood, a motif of seven or eight highly homologous TCR beta variants appeared characteristic.

Each CDR3 protein is one row after TCRdb ran MiXCR on the 5' RACE reads. The data hold about 800,000 distinct CDR3 sequences, with around 11% observed a single time. Which antigens these TCRs recognize remains unknown. The sequenced material came from blood, either unsorted or a sorted T cell fraction (not recorded which). These receptors were collected from a male donor with ankylosing spondylitis.

This chain connects TRBV5-1 to TRBJ1-5, with D perhaps matching TRBD1 (5 bases). This CDR3 has 15 amino acids. The ends were cut back, 1 base at V and 4 bases at J, with 12 bases in the middle. Germline lookup yields CDR1 SGHRS and CDR2 YFSETQ. The CDR3 DNA follows: TGCGCCAGCAGCTTGCTGGGACGGATGAATCAGCCCCAGCATTTT. Its translation: CASSLLGRMNQPQHF.

The sample holds a few counts of this clonotype. The J gene is TRBJ2-7, the V gene TRBV7-2, with D possibly matching TRBD2 (5 bases). In germline, CDR1 is SGHTA, CDR2 FQGNSA. With 1 base removed from V and 2 bases from J, the gap between germline ends came to 12 bases. This CDR3 comprises 15 residues. The CDR3, as DNA: TGTGCCAGCAGCTTAGTTACGGGAAACACCTACGAGCAGTACTTC. Translating it yields CASSLVTGNTYEQYF.

The chain is built from TRBV11-1 and TRBJ2-1; TRBD1 aligns across 11 bases. Germline V lookup: CDR1 SGHAT, CDR2 FQDESV (reference sequence). CDR3 length: 20 residues. The junction had 19 bases not matched to a gene; V was cut back by 5 bases and J by 4 bases. The CDR3 region is CASSLRTGGGDSGRYNEQFF. CDR3 DNA sequence: TGTGCCAGCAGCCTAAGGACAGGGGGCGGAGATAGCGGGAGATACAATGAGCAGTTCTTC.

The V call is TRBV6-2 or TRBV6-3, the J call TRBJ2-7; 8 bases map to TRBD2. Germline V gene data show CDR1 as MNHEY and CDR2 as SVGEGT. CDR3 length equals 14 residues. With V trimmed by 6 bases and J by 2 bases, 6 bases remained unmatched. The CDR3 loop reads CASRFSGGPYEQYF. CDR3 nucleotides: TGTGCCAGCAGATTCAGCGGGGGACCCTACGAGCAGTACTTC.

This clonotype was counted a few times. The J gene is TRBJ1-5, the V gene TRBV2; D unclear. This CDR3 comprises 12 residues. Germline-derived CDR1 and CDR2 are SNHLY and FYNNEI. V lost 6 bases to trimming and J lost 10 bases, with 13 bases between them. CDR3 residues: CASRRVGEPQHF. DNA for the CDR3: TGTGCCAGCAGGAGGGTGGGCGAACCCCAGCATTTT. The full variable domain, rest sourced from reference TRBV2 and TRBJ1-5, is EPEVTQTPSHQVTQMGQEVILRCVPISNHLYFYWYRQILGQKVEFLVSFYNNEISEKSEIFDDQFSVERPDGSNFTLKIRSTKLEDSAMYFCASRRVGEPQHFGDGTRLSIL.

This clonotype occurred many times. This sequence joins TRBV20-1 and TRBJ1-5; 7 bases align to TRBD1. This CDR3 has 12 amino acids. CDR1 DFQATT and CDR2 SNEGSKA come from the germline V gene (reference sequence). Trimming removed 3 bases from V and 11 bases from J; junction bases left unmatched: 7. In nucleotides, the CDR3 is TGCAGTGCTAGCCGTACAGGGGTCGCCCAGCATTTT. Translation gives CSASRTGVAQHF.

V usage is TRBV7-2 and J usage is TRBJ1-5; the D gene is possibly TRBD1 (5 bases). This CDR3 is built from 15 residues. Germline V lookup: CDR1 SGHTA, CDR2 FQGNSA. V dropped 1 base and J dropped 7 bases, with 14 bases sitting between them. The CDR3 protein is CASSLVGGAKQPQHF. The CDR3 DNA reads TGTGCCAGCAGCTTAGTCGGAGGGGCTAAGCAGCCCCAGCATTTT.

This clonotype was seen at least ten times. The rearrangement uses TRBV20-1 and TRBJ2-2; tentative D call: TRBD2 (6 bases). V was trimmed by 0 bases and J by 5 bases, leaving 10 bases between them. The CDR3 loop spans 14 amino acids. Germline CDR1 and CDR2: DFQATT and SNEGSKA (reference sequence). In DNA form, the CDR3 reads TGCAGTGCTAGAGATCTTGGAGGGACCGGGGAGCTGTTTTTT. Amino acid sequence: CSARDLGGTGELFF.

CDR3 nucleotides: TGTGCCAGCAGCTTAGGCCGGACAGAATTGAACACTGAAGCTTTCTTT. Translating it yields CASSLGRTELNTEAFF. J is TRBJ1-1 and V is TRBV7-9; a weak D match, TRBD1 (6 bases). This CDR3 contains 16 residues. The V end lost 1 base, the J end lost 0 bases, and 12 bases lay between the germline ends. Germline CDR1 reads SEHNR; CDR2 reads FQNEAQ (reference sequence).

This clonotype was seen a handful of times. The chain is built from TRBV21-1 and TRBJ2-7; the table's D call, TRBD1, was not checked against the DNA. TRBV21-1 is a listed pseudogene. CDR3 length equals 15 residues. This CDR3 is CASSCRGTDLCEQYF. In nucleotides, the CDR3 is TGTGCCAGCAGCTGCAGGGGGACAGACCTTTGCGAGCAGTACTTC.

The genes are TRBV7-9 and TRBJ1-5; D is uncertain. The CDR3 is made up of 16 amino acids. Looked up from germline, CDR1 is SEHNR and CDR2 is FQNEAQ (reference sequence). V lost 5 bases and J lost 9, with 23 bases in between. CDR3 protein: CASSRGGSGYPGPQHF. Here the CDR3 DNA reads TGTGCCAGCAGCCGGGGAGGATCGGGGTACCCCGGGCCCCAGCATTTT.

V and J are TRBV11-2 and TRBJ1-2; D unclear. V shed 0 bases and J shed 2 bases, with 16 bases lying between them. The CDR3 runs 17 residues. Germline-derived CDR1 and CDR2 are SGHAT and FQNNGV. The CDR3 loop reads CASSLDPRGRANYGYTF. The CDR3 nucleotides read TGTGCCAGCAGCTTAGATCCGCGGGGTAGGGCAAACTATGGCTACACCTTC.

This clonotype was picked up many times. The chain uses TRBV20-1 and TRBJ1-6, with TRBD1 as a possible D gene (6 bases). Trimming removed 6 bases at V and 4 bases at J, with 16 bases between. CDR3 size: 15 residues. Germline-derived CDR1 and CDR2 are DFQATT and SNEGSKA (reference sequence). The CDR3 bases are TGCAGTGCCCCGCCGGGGGGCGCGTATAATTCACCCCTCCACTTT. This translates into CSAPPGGAYNSPLHF.

In this sample, this clonotype turned up many times. The chain combines TRBV5-1 with TRBJ2-1; D gene ambiguous. Germline V lookup: CDR1 SGHRS, CDR2 YFSETQ. This CDR3 is built from 16 residues. Trimming stripped 0 bases from V and 0 bases from J, with 10 bases between. CDR3 DNA: TGCGCCAGCAGCTTGGTGGACCCCAGCTCCTACAATGAGCAGTTCTTC. This sequence encodes CASSLVDPSSYNEQFF. Based on the CDR3 plus reference TRBV5-1 and TRBJ2-1, the full variable domain is KAGVTQTPRYLIKTRGQQVTLSCSPISGHRSVSWYQQTPGQGLQFLFEYFSETQRNKGNFPGRFSGRQFSNSRSEMNVSTLELGDSALYLCASSLVDPSSYNEQFFGPGTRLTVL.

This clonotype was picked up many times. The chain joins TRBV6-2 or TRBV6-3 to TRBJ2-3; D might be TRBD2 (7 bases). The CDR3 runs to 15 residues. Deletions cut 4 bases from V and 1 base from J, with 12 bases between. Germline V gene sequence: CDR1 MNHEY, CDR2 SVGEGT. CDR3 nucleotide sequence: TGTGCCAGCAGTTCCAGGGGAGGGGGCACAGATACGCAGTATTTT. It translates to CASSSRGGGTDTQYF.

This clonotype was observed a few times. V and J are TRBV2 and TRBJ2-3; possible D gene TRBD2, 5 bases. The CDR3 spans 12 residues. Germline V lookup: CDR1 SNHLY, CDR2 FYNNEI. The CDR3 coding sequence is TGTGCGGGGTCCCCGAGCGGAGATACGCAGTATTTT. Residues: CAGSPSGDTQYF. The entire variable domain, with the rest obtained from reference TRBV2 and TRBJ2-3, is as follows: EPEVTQTPSHQVTQMGQEVILRCVPISNHLYFYWYRQILGQKVEFLVSFYNNEISEKSEIFDDQFSVERPDGSNFTLKIRSTKLEDSAMYFCAGSPSGDTQYFGPGTRLTVL.

As DNA, the CDR3 is TGTGCCACCAGTGAACCGGGACAGGGACTGAATGAGCAGTTCTTC. Translation: CATSEPGQGLNEQFF. The J gene is TRBJ2-1, the V gene TRBV24-1; 9 positions match TRBD1. The V segment lost 4 bases and the J segment 7 bases; nucleotides outside the gene matches: 7. Germline CDR1 KGHDR, CDR2 SFDVKD. This CDR3 region has 15 residues.

This clonotype came up many times. The chain recombines TRBV7-3 with TRBJ2-3; D is possibly TRBD2 (5 bases). The CDR3 is 14 residues long. V lost 4 bases and J lost 8, with 16 bases in between. Germline-derived CDR1 and CDR2 are SGHTA and FQGTGA. The CDR3 is CASSSLGRAGTQYF. The CDR3 nucleotides are TGTGCCAGCAGCTCCCTTGGAAGGGCGGGTACGCAGTATTTT.

This chain uses TRBV20-1 with TRBJ2-1, with 13 bases fitting TRBD2. The CDR3 length is 19 residues. Unmatched junction bases numbered 13, after V lost 5 bases and J lost 0 bases. Per the germline V gene, CDR1 is DFQATT and CDR2 is SNEGSKA (reference sequence). CDR3 DNA sequence: TGCAGTGCTCGAGGTGACCCGGGACTAGCGGGGTTCTCCTACAATGAGCAGTTCTTC. Protein sequence: CSARGDPGLAGFSYNEQFF.

About this clonotype itself: An end of the junction does not agree with germline; a read error may underlie this. The genes are TRBV20-1 and TRBJ2-7, with D tentatively TRBD2 (6 bases). The CDR3 is 17 amino acids. CDR1 is DFQATT and CDR2 is SNEGSKA in the germline V gene (reference sequence). DNA for the CDR3: TGCTGTGCTAGAGATCGAGGGAGGTCCTCCACTCTCTACGAGCAGTACTTC. Protein sequence: CCARDRGRSSTLYEQYF.

This clonotype was picked up many times. This rearrangement joins TRBV10-3 to TRBJ2-5; D is possibly TRBD2 (6 bases). This CDR3 spans 13 amino acids. V was pared by 4 bases and J by 4 bases, with 10 bases between. The germline V gene has CDR1 ENHRY and CDR2 SYGVKD. Here the CDR3 DNA reads TGTGCCATCAGTGTGGAGGGCGGAGAGACCCAGTACTTC. This encodes CAISVEGGETQYF.

The rearrangement links TRBV20-1 to TRBJ2-4, with TRBD2 identical over 9 bases. The CDR3 spans 17 residues. Germline CDR1 DFQATT, CDR2 SNEGSKA (reference sequence). J was trimmed by 9 bases and V by 0 bases; bases with no gene match: 15. DNA of the CDR3: TGCAGTGCTAGAGAACTTAGCGGGAGCGGGATTGCAGGCATTCAGTACTTC. Protein sequence: CSARELSGSGIAGIQYF.

This clonotype was picked up a small number of times. V gene TRBV12-5 combines with J gene TRBJ2-7; 7 positions agree with TRBD1. J gave up 0 bases and V 4 bases, and 3 bases lay outside the gene matches. CDR3 length: 14 amino acids. Germline CDR1 and CDR2: LGHNT and FRNRAP. CDR3 region: CASGYRQGSYEQYF. DNA of the CDR3: TGTGCTAGTGGTTACAGACAGGGCTCCTACGAGCAGTACTTC.

This clonotype has ten or more counts. V usage is TRBV10-3 and J usage is TRBJ2-4; D is unresolved. The CDR3 consists of 18 residues. V was clipped by 0 bases and J by 0 bases, with 15 bases between them. In germline, CDR1 is ENHRY, CDR2 SYGVKD. The CDR3 loop reads CAISESTSTDLAKNIQYF. Written as DNA, the CDR3 is TGTGCCATCAGTGAGTCGACATCCACAGACCTAGCCAAAAACATTCAGTACTTC.

CDR3 in amino acids: CASSARRYTGELFF. The CDR3, as DNA: TGTGCCAGCAGCGCGCGACGGTACACCGGGGAGCTGTTTTTT. The chain recombines TRBV9 with TRBJ2-2; the D is unclear. Trimming removed 3 bases from V and 3 bases from J, with 9 bases in between. This CDR3 comprises 14 residues. CDR1 and CDR2 from the germline V gene are SGDLS and YYNGEE. The entire variable domain, with the rest obtained from reference TRBV9 and TRBJ2-2, is as follows: DSGVTQTPKHLITATGQRVTLRCSPRSGDLSVYWYQQSLDQGLQFLIQYYNGEERAKGNILERFSAQQFPDLHSELNLSSLELGDSALYFCASSARRYTGELFFGEGSRLTVL.

This clonotype was detected ten times or more. V is TRBV7-2 and J is TRBJ2-1; possibly TRBD1 for D (5 bases). Germline V gene sequence: CDR1 SGHTA, CDR2 FQGNSA. This CDR3 has 13 residues. Trimming left V 5 bases short and J 4 bases short, with 9 bases between. CDR3 amino acids: CASSTDSYNEQFF. The CDR3 DNA reads TGTGCCAGCAGCACCGACAGTTACAATGAGCAGTTCTTC.

The chain recombines TRBV10-3 with TRBJ2-7; D remains unclear. The CDR3 loop spans 14 amino acids. Trimming took 4 bases from V and 2 from J, leaving 12 bases between them. CDR1 ENHRY and CDR2 SYGVKD come from the germline V gene. CDR3 sequence reads: CAISAPGPPYEQYF. CDR3 bases: TGTGCCATCAGTGCACCGGGTCCCCCCTACGAGCAGTACTTC.

This clonotype was counted only a few times. CDR3 amino acids: CASSQVSAFNEKLFF. CDR3 nucleotides: TGTGCCAGCAGCCAAGTTTCAGCCTTTAATGAAAAACTGTTTTTT. This rearrangement joins TRBV4-2 to TRBJ1-4; D call uncertain. This CDR3 contains 15 residues. CDR1 is LGHNA, CDR2 YNFKEQ, per germline. Deletions cut 1 base from V and 4 bases from J, with 10 bases between.

CDR3 residues: CASSELSRGSPTYEQYF. CDR3 nucleotides: TGTGCCAGCAGTGAATTATCTCGGGGGTCTCCGACCTACGAGCAGTACTTC. The V call is TRBV2, the J call TRBJ2-7, with D possibly matching TRBD2 (6 bases). V lost 2 bases, J lost 2 bases, and 19 bases lay in between. From germline, CDR1 is SNHLY and CDR2 FYNNEI. The CDR3 spans 17 residues.

This clonotype was seen more than once but under ten times. The chain has TRBV5-1 and TRBJ1-6; D unresolved. Germline V gene data show CDR1 as SGHRS and CDR2 as YFSETQ. The CDR3 runs 15 residues. The germline V and J ends were trimmed by 3 bases and 2 bases, with 9 bases remaining between them. CDR3 region: CASSYSGPYNSPLHF. CDR3 DNA sequence: TGCGCCAGCAGCTACAGTGGGCCCTATAATTCACCCCTCCACTTT.